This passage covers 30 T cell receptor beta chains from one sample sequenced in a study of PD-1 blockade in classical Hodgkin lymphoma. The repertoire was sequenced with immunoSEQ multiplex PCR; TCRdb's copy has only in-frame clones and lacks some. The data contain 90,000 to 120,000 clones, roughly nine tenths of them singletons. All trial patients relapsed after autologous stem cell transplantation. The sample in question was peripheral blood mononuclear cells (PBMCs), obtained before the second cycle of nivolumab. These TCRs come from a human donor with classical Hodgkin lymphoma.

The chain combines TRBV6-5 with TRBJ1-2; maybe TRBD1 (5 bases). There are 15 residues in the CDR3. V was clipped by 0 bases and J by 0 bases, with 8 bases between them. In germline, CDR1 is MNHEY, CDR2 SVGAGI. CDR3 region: CASSYSGLANYGYTF. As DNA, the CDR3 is TGTGCCAGCAGTTACTCGGGGCTAGCTAACTATGGCTACACCTTC.

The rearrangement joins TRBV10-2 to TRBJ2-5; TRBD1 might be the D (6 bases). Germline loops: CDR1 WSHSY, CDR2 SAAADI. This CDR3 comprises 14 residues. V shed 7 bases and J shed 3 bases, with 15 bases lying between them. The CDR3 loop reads CASTVSNREETQYF. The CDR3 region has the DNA TGCGCCAGCACCGTCTCAAACAGGGAAGAGACCCAGTACTTC.

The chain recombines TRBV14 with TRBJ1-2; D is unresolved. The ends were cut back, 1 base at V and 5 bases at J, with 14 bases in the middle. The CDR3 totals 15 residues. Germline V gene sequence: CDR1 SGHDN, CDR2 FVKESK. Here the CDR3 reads CASSQGMGGFYGYTF. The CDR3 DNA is TGTGCCAGCAGCCAAGGGATGGGTGGTTTTTATGGCTACACCTTC.

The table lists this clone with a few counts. The CDR3 bases are TGTGCCAGCAGCGCCGGGACAGGAAAACAGCCCCAGCATTTT. Its protein is CASSAGTGKQPQHF. J is TRBJ1-5 and V is TRBV9, with 8 bases matching TRBD1. The CDR3 runs 14 residues. V shed 3 bases, J shed 7 bases, and the junction held 6 bases outside the gene matches. CDR1 SGDLS and CDR2 YYNGEE come from the germline V gene.

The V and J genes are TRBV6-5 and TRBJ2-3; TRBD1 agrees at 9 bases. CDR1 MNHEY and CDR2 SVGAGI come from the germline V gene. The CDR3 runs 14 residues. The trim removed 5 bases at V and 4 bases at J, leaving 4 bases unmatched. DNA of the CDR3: TGTGCCAGCAGTAAGGACAGGGGAGCAGATACGCAGTATTTT. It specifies CASSKDRGADTQYF.

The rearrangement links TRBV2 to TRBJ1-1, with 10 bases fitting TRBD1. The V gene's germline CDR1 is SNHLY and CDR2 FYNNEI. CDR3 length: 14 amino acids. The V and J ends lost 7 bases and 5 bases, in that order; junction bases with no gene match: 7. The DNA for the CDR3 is TGTGCCAGCAAGAGGACAGGGGGGTTTACTGAAGCTTTCTTT. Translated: CASKRTGGFTEAFF.

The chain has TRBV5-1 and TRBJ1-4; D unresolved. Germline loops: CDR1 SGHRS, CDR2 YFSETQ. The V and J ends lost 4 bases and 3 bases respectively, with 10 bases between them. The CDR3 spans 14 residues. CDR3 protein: CASSRTTANEKLFF. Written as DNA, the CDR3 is TGCGCCAGCAGCCGTACCACGGCTAATGAAAAACTGTTTTTT.

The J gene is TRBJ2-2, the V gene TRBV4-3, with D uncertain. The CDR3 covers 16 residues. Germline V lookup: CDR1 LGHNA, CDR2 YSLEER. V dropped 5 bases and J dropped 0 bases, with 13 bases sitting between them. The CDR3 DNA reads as TGCGCCAGCAGCTGGCTAGTCTCCGCGAACACCGGGGAGCTGTTTTTT. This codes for CASSWLVSANTGELFF.

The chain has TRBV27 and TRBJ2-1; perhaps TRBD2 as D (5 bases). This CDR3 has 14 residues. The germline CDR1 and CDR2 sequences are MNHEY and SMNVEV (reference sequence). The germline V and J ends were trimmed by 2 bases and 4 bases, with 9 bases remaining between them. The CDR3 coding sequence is TGTGCCAGCAGTTTAGGGTCGGGGTACAATGAGCAGTTCTTC. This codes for CASSLGSGYNEQFF.

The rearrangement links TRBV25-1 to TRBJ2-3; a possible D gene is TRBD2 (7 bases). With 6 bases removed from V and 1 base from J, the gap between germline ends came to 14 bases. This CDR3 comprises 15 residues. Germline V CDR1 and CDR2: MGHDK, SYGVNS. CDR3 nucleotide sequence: TGTGCCAGCAGGAAGGGGGGGTCGGGCACAGATACGCAGTATTTT. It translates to CASRKGGSGTDTQYF.

The CDR3 DNA reads as TGCGCCAGCAGCCAGGACAGGCAACTCTCCTACAATGAGCAGTTCTTC. It codes for CASSQDRQLSYNEQFF. The J gene is TRBJ2-1, the V gene TRBV4-3, with 7 bases aligning to TRBD1. With 3 bases clipped from V and 0 bases from J, the junction kept 5 bases outside the gene matches. The germline V gene has CDR1 LGHNA and CDR2 YSLEER. The CDR3 is 16 amino acids.

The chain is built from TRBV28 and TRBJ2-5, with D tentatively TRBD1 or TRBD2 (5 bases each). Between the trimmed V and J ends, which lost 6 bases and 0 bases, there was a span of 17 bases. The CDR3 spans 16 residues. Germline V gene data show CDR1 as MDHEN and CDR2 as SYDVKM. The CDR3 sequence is CASSRPGTAYQETQYF. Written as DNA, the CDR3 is TGTGCCAGCAGCCGACCCGGGACGGCCTACCAAGAGACCCAGTACTTC.

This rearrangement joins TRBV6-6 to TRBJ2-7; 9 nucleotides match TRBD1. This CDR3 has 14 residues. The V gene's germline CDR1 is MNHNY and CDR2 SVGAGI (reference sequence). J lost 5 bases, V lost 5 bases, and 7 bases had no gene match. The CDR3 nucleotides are TGTGCCAGCAGTCAAGGGACAGGGCTCCACGAGCAGTACTTC. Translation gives CASSQGTGLHEQYF.

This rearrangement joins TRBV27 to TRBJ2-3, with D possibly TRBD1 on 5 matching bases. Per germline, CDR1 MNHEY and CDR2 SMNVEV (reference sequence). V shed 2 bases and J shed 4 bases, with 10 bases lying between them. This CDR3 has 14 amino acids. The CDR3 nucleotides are TGTGCCAGCAGTTTAGGGGCAGCTTCAGATACGCAGTATTTT. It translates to CASSLGAASDTQYF.

CDR3 nucleotide sequence: TGTGCCAGCTCACCACAGGACTTCTCTGGAAACACCATATATTTT. Its protein is CASSPQDFSGNTIYF. This chain joins TRBV18 and TRBJ1-3; D is ambiguous. Trimming stripped 1 base from V and 0 bases from J, with 7 bases between. Looked up from germline, CDR1 is KGHSH and CDR2 is LQKENI. The CDR3 consists of 15 residues.

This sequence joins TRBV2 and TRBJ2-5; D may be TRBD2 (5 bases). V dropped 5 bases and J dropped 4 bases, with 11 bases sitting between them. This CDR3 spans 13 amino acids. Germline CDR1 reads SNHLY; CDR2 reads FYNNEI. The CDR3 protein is CASSPGLGETQYF. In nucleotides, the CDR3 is TGTGCCAGCAGTCCGGGGTTAGGAGAGACCCAGTACTTC.

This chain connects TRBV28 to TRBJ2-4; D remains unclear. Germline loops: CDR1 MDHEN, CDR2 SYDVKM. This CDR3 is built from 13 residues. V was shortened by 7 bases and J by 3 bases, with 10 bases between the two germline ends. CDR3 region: CASTPPNKNIQYF. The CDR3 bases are TGTGCCAGCACCCCGCCGAACAAAAACATTCAGTACTTC.

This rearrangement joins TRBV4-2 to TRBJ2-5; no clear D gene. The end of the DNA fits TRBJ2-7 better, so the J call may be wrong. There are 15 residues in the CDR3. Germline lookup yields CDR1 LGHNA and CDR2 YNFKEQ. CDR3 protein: CASSQDLAVSYEQYF. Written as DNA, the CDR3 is TGTGCCAGCAGCCAAGATCTGGCGGTCTCCTACGAGCAGTACTTC.

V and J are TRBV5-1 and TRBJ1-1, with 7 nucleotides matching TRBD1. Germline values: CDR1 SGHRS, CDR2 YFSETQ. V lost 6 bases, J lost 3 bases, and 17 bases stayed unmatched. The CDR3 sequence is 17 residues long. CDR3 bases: TGCGCCAGCACCCCCGGGGTAGGCTACAGGGGAGACACTGAAGCTTTCTTT. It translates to CASTPGVGYRGDTEAFF.

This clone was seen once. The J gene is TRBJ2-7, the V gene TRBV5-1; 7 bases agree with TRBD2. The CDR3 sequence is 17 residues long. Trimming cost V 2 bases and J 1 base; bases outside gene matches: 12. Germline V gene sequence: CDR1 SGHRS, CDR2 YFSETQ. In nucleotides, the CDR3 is TGCGCCAGCAGCTTTACACTGCTAGCGGATCTTTCCTACGAGCAGTACTTC. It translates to CASSFTLLADLSYEQYF.

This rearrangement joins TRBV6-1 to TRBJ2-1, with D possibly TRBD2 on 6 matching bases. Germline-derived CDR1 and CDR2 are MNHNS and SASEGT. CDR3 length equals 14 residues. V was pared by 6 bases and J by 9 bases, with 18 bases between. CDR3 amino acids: CASRDGTSRLEQFF. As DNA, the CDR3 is TGTGCCAGCAGGGACGGGACTTCGCGCCTTGAGCAGTTCTTC.

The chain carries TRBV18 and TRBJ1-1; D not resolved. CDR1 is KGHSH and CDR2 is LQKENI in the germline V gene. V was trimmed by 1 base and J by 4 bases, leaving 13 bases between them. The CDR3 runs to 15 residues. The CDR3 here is CASSPRAAESTEAFF. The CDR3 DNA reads TGTGCCAGCTCACCACGGGCCGCGGAGAGCACTGAAGCTTTCTTT.

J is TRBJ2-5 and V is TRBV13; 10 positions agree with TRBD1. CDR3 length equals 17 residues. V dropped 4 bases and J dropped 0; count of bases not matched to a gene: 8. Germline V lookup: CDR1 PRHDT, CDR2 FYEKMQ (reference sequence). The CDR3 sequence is CASSSRGGQGYQETQYF. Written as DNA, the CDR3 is TGTGCCAGCAGCTCGAGGGGGGGACAGGGGTACCAAGAGACCCAGTACTTC.

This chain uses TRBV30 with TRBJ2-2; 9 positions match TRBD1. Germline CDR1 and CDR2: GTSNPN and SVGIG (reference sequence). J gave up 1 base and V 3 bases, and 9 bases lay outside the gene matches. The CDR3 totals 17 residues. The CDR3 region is CAWSDKLGQGNTGELFF. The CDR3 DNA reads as TGTGCCTGGAGCGATAAACTGGGACAGGGGAACACCGGGGAGCTGTTTTTT.

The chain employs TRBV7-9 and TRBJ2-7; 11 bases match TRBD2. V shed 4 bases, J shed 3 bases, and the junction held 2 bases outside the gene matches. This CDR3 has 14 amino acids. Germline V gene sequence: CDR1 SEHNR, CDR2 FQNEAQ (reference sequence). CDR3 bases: TGTGCCAGCAGCTCGGGACTAGCGGACTACGAGCAGTACTTC. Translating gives CASSSGLADYEQYF.

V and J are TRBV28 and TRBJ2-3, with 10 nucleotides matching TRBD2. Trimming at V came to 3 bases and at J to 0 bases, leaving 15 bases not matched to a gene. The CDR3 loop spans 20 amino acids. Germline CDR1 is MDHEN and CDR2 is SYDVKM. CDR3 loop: CASSLSKSGRAVGSTDTQYF. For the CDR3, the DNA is TGTGCCAGCAGTTTGAGTAAAAGCGGGAGGGCCGTGGGGAGCACAGATACGCAGTATTTT.

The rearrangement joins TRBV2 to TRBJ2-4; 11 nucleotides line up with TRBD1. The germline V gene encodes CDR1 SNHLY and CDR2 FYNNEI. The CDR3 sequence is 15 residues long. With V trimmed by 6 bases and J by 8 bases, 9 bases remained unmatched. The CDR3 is CASSQGTGGFYIQYF. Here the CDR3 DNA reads TGTGCCAGCAGCCAAGGGACAGGGGGTTTTTACATTCAGTACTTC.

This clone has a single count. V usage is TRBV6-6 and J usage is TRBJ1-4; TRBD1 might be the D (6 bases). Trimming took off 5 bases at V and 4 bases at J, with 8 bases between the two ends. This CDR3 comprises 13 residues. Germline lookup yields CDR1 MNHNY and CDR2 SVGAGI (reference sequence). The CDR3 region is CASSPRGNEKLFF. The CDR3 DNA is TGTGCCAGCAGTCCCAGGGGTAATGAAAAACTGTTTTTT.

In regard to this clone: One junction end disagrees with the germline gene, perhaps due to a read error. The CDR3 DNA reads as TGTGCCAGCAGCTTAGGACAGGCTTCGGTCTACGAGCGGTACTTC. It specifies CASSLGQASVYERYF. The J gene is TRBJ2-7, the V gene TRBV7-2; weak D call: TRBD1 (6 bases). The length of the CDR3 is 15 residues. Germline loops: CDR1 SGHTA, CDR2 FQGNSA.

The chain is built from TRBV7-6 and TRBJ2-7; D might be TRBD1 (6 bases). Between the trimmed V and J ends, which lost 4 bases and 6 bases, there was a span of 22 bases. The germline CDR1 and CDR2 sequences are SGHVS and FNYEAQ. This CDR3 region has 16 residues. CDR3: CASSSGGGTSEGEQYF. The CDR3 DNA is TGTGCCAGCAGCTCCGGTGGTGGGACATCAGAGGGCGAGCAGTACTTC. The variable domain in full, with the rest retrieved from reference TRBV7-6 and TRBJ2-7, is GAGVSQSPRYKVTKRGQDVALRCDPISGHVSLYWYRQALGQGPEFLTYFNYEAQQDKSGLPNDRFSAERPEGSISTLTIQRTEQRDSAMYRCASSSGGGTSEGEQYFGPGTRLTVT.